This T cell receptor (beta chain) was found in a study of blood T cell repertoires in COVID-19. Germline CDR1 and CDR2: DFQATT and SNEGSKA (reference sequence). J gave up 10 bases and V 3 bases, and 9 bases lay outside the gene matches. The CDR3 is 13 residues long. Only in-frame clones appear in the TCRdb table, and some are missing; sequencing was by immunoSEQ multiplex PCR. The data show about 230,000 clones, around 80% seen once. Sequenced: peripheral blood. V gene TRBV20-1 combines with J gene TRBJ1-1; 9 bases agree with TRBD1. The sequence was obtained from a middle-aged man with acute or convalescent COVID-19. This CDR3 is CSASGQGTVAAFF. The CDR3 DNA reads as TGCAGTGCTAGTGGACAGGGGACGGTGGCAGCTTTCTTT.